This TCR beta chain was sequenced during a study of cytomegalovirus exposure and HLA in healthy donors. Study-wide findings and caveats: It was in a later analysis that TCR association rates were seen to vary by HLA locus, highest for DRB1 and lowest for HLA-C. Later on, a genetic analysis was performed. It linked a missense variant in DCLRE1C with V- and J-gene trimming of TCR beta.

Germline loops: CDR1 LNHDA, CDR2 SQIVND (reference sequence). This CDR3 region has 15 residues. V lost 0 bases, J lost 10 bases, and 18 bases lay in between. Vbeta (60) and Jbeta (13) primers were used in the PCR. The repertoire was sequenced with immunoSEQ multiplex PCR; TCRdb's copy has only in-frame clones and lacks some. This sample has 90,000 to 100,000 clones, with around three quarters found just once. With respect to this clone: Its target is unknown.

The sequence was obtained from a middle-aged man in good health and CMV-seronegative. The sequenced sample was PBMCs. J is TRBJ1-1 and V is TRBV19; a possible D gene is TRBD1 (6 bases). CDR3 region: CASSIDPSRGGRAFF. In nucleotides, the CDR3 is TGTGCCAGTAGTATAGATCCTAGCAGGGGCGGACGAGCTTTCTTT.